This entry lists 5 T cell receptor beta chains sequenced from one sample in a study of T cells in Graves' hyperthyroidism and ophthalmopathy. RNA transcripts provided the source from which TCR beta CDR3 regions were amplified. HTBI primers were the set used in a first-round RT-PCR of the TCR CDR3. TCRdb re-analysed the multiplex PCR reads in MiXCR, keeping a single row per CDR3 protein. The table has 380,000 or so distinct CDR3 sequences, approximately 13% seen once; the top ten hold 20% to 25%. The sequenced sample was blood. These receptors were taken from a man aged 30 to 39 with Graves' hyperthyroidism that later progressed to Graves' ophthalmopathy.

This clonotype has a handful of counts. J is TRBJ1-1 and V is TRBV6-1; D unclear. CDR3 length: 13 residues. Germline loops: CDR1 MNHNS, CDR2 SASEGT. Trimming left V 6 bases short and J 5 bases short, with 13 bases between. Here the CDR3 reads CASRQGLVTEAFF. CDR3 nucleotide sequence: TGTGCCAGCAGACAAGGGCTGGTGACTGAAGCTTTCTTT.

This clonotype was detected ten times or more. The chain links TRBV20-1 to TRBJ2-7, with D hard to call. The V gene lost 3 bases and the J gene lost 0 bases, with 9 bases spanning the gap. Per germline, CDR1 DFQATT and CDR2 SNEGSKA (reference sequence). The CDR3 length is 13 residues. CDR3 DNA: TGCAGTGCTAGTTCGCCGCTCTCCTACGAGCAGTACTTC. Amino acid sequence: CSASSPLSYEQYF.

Many counts were recorded for this clonotype. The rearrangement joins TRBV11-2 to TRBJ1-6; no reliable D call. Trimming cost V 4 bases and J 9 bases, with 16 bases left between them. The CDR3 consists of 15 residues. The germline CDR1 and CDR2 sequences are SGHAT and FQNNGV. This chain's CDR3 is CASSYLRGNSSPLHF. CDR3 nucleotides: TGTGCCAGCAGCTACCTACGGGGTAATAGTTCACCCCTCCACTTT.

This clonotype was seen a few times. This sequence joins TRBV11-2 and TRBJ2-4; 9 bases align to TRBD1. V trimming: 4 bases; J trimming: 8 bases; junction bases outside the gene matches: 9. CDR1 SGHAT and CDR2 FQNNGV come from the germline V gene. CDR3 length: 15 amino acids. In DNA form, the CDR3 reads TGTGCCAGCAGCTCTAACAGGGGGCGCTTCGACATTCAGTACTTC. Translating gives CASSSNRGRFDIQYF. Using reference TRBV11-2 and TRBJ2-4 for the parts outside the CDR3, the full variable domain is EAGVAQSPRYKIIEKRQSVAFWCNPISGHATLYWYQQILGQGPKLLIQFQNNGVVDDSQLPKDRFSAERLKGVDSTLKIQPAKLEDSAVYLCASSSNRGRFDIQYFGAGTRLSVL.

This chain uses TRBV7-2 with TRBJ2-5, with D unclear. The CDR3 loop spans 14 amino acids. Germline V gene sequence: CDR1 SGHTA, CDR2 FQGNSA. V was clipped by 3 bases and J by 1 base, with 9 bases between them. The CDR3 region is CASSLGYLQETQYF. The CDR3 bases are TGTGCCAGCAGCTTGGGCTACCTCCAAGAGACCCAGTACTTC.